The rows below give T cell receptor beta chains drawn from one sample of a study of T cells in tuberculosis. The table came from immunoSEQ multiplex PCR; TCRdb's copy has only in-frame clones and leaves some out. The sample lists 20,000 to 25,000 clones, over 75% seen once, with just under 15% in the top ten. The sequences come from PBMCs, collected at tuberculosis diagnosis. The source of these receptors is an adult with tuberculosis. Both conserved end residues are part of each CDR3. A D gene is named only where the DNA matches it firmly. Where a row states a size, it is once, few, many or the class of an expanded clone; other rows omit it.

v_call: TRBV7-2
d_call: -
j_call: TRBJ1-6
clone_size: -
cdr3_aa: CASSLFRSPLHF
cdr3_nt: TGTGCCAGCAGCTTATTCCGGTCACCCCTCCACTTT

v_call: TRBV28
d_call: -
j_call: TRBJ1-1
clone_size: -
cdr3_aa: CASIGSPRTEAFF
cdr3_nt: TGTGCCAGCATTGGCAGCCCGAGGACTGAAGCTTTCTTT

v_call: TRBV2
d_call: TRBD2
j_call: TRBJ2-3
clone_size: -
cdr3_aa: CASSPSFLRDPRGADTQYF
cdr3_nt: TGTGCCAGCAGTCCTTCTTTTCTCCGGGACCCGCGGGGGGCAGATACGCAGTATTTT

v_call: TRBV5-6
d_call: TRBD2
j_call: TRBJ2-7
clone_size: -
cdr3_aa: CASSSLVGAGTDEQYF
cdr3_nt: TGTGCCAGCAGCTCCTTAGTGGGAGCGGGAACGGACGAGCAGTACTTC

v_call: TRBV28
d_call: -
j_call: TRBJ2-5
clone_size: -
cdr3_aa: CASRPGAQFEETQYF
cdr3_nt: TGTGCCAGCAGACCAGGGGCGCAGTTCGAAGAGACCCAGTACTTC

v_call: TRBV29-1
d_call: -
j_call: TRBJ1-3
clone_size: once
cdr3_aa: CSVEDQISGNTIYF
cdr3_nt: TGCAGCGTTGAAGATCAGATCTCTGGAAACACCATATATTTT

v_call: TRBV14
d_call: -
j_call: TRBJ1-4
clone_size: once
cdr3_aa: CASSQVRWGELFF
cdr3_nt: TGTGCCAGCAGCCAAGTACGATGGGGAGAACTGTTTTTT

v_call: TRBV10-3
d_call: -
j_call: TRBJ2-7
clone_size: -
cdr3_aa: CATRDSSYEQYF
cdr3_nt: TGTGCCACACGGGACTCCTCCTACGAGCAGTACTTC

v_call: TRBV30
d_call: TRBD1
j_call: TRBJ2-1
clone_size: -
cdr3_aa: CAWSEDRDTIWNEQFF
cdr3_nt: TGTGCCTGGAGCGAGGACAGGGATACAATTTGGAATGAGCAGTTCTTC

v_call: TRBV21-1
d_call: -
j_call: TRBJ1-2
clone_size: -
cdr3_aa: CASSLNYGYTF
cdr3_nt: TGTGCCAGCAGCCTTAACTATGGCTACACCTTC

v_call: TRBV7-3
d_call: TRBD1
j_call: TRBJ2-7
clone_size: -
cdr3_aa: CASSLSGQGAYEQYF
cdr3_nt: TGTGCCAGCAGCTTATCCGGACAGGGGGCTTACGAGCAGTACTTC

v_call: TRBV6-4
d_call: -
j_call: TRBJ2-5
clone_size: -
cdr3_aa: CASSESEAETQYF
cdr3_nt: TGTGCCAGCAGTGAATCGGAGGCAGAGACCCAGTACTTC

v_call: TRBV5-1
d_call: -
j_call: TRBJ2-1
clone_size: -
cdr3_aa: CASSLEPGTYNEQFF
cdr3_nt: TGCGCCAGCAGCTTGGAACCAGGGACCTACAATGAGCAGTTCTTC

v_call: TRBV10-3
d_call: TRBD2
j_call: TRBJ2-5
clone_size: -
cdr3_aa: CATQTSGSQETQYF
cdr3_nt: TGTGCCACCCAGACTAGCGGGAGCCAAGAGACCCAGTACTTC

v_call: TRBV7-7
d_call: -
j_call: TRBJ2-1
clone_size: -
cdr3_aa: CASSLDAGYNNEQFF
cdr3_nt: TGTGCCAGCAGCTTAGATGCGGGTTACAACAATGAGCAGTTCTTC

v_call: TRBV6-5
d_call: -
j_call: TRBJ1-1
clone_size: -
cdr3_aa: CASSLTDENTEAFF
cdr3_nt: TGTGCCAGCAGTTTAACAGACGAGAACACTGAAGCTTTCTTT

v_call: TRBV19
d_call: -
j_call: TRBJ2-2
clone_size: -
cdr3_aa: CASSIRSAVNTGELFF
cdr3_nt: TGTGCCAGTAGTATAAGGTCGGCGGTGAACACCGGGGAGCTGTTTTTT

v_call: TRBV15
d_call: -
j_call: TRBJ1-5
clone_size: -
cdr3_aa: CATSRDPAGVNNQPQHF
cdr3_nt: TGTGCCACCAGCAGAGATCCAGCGGGGGTTAACAATCAGCCCCAGCATTTT

v_call: TRBV2
d_call: TRBD2
j_call: TRBJ2-3
clone_size: -
cdr3_aa: CASSWTRGTTDTQYF
cdr3_nt: TGTGCCAGCAGTTGGACTAGGGGAACCACAGATACGCAGTATTTT

v_call: TRBV7-2
d_call: -
j_call: TRBJ2-2
clone_size: -
cdr3_aa: CASSLSQGGGGELFF
cdr3_nt: TGTGCCAGCAGCTTGTCTCAGGGCGGCGGCGGGGAGCTGTTTTTT

v_call: TRBV10-1
d_call: TRBD2
j_call: TRBJ2-1
clone_size: -
cdr3_aa: CASSSSGIYNEQFF
cdr3_nt: TGCGCCAGCAGTTCTAGCGGGATCTACAATGAGCAGTTCTTC

v_call: TRBV28
d_call: -
j_call: TRBJ1-2
clone_size: -
cdr3_aa: CASDGGRRSYGYTF
cdr3_nt: TGTGCCAGCGATGGGGGCAGGAGAAGCTATGGCTACACCTTC

v_call: TRBV5-6
d_call: -
j_call: TRBJ1-1
clone_size: -
cdr3_aa: CASSRGAYTEAFF
cdr3_nt: TGTGCCAGCAGCCGTGGGGCGTACACTGAAGCTTTCTTT

v_call: TRBV5-8
d_call: -
j_call: TRBJ2-3
clone_size: -
cdr3_aa: CASSTSTDTQYF
cdr3_nt: TGTGCCAGCAGCACTAGCACAGATACGCAGTATTTT

v_call: TRBV15
d_call: -
j_call: TRBJ2-1
clone_size: few
cdr3_aa: CATSRETTVIDEQFF
cdr3_nt: TGTGCCACCAGCAGAGAAACGACAGTTATCGATGAGCAGTTCTTC

v_call: TRBV2
d_call: -
j_call: TRBJ2-5
clone_size: medium-sized
cdr3_aa: CASGLTETQYF
cdr3_nt: TGTGCCAGCGGACTCACTGAGACCCAGTACTTC

v_call: TRBV28
d_call: -
j_call: TRBJ2-2
clone_size: -
cdr3_aa: CASKTYRVETGELFF
cdr3_nt: TGTGCCAGCAAAACCTACAGGGTGGAGACCGGGGAGCTGTTTTTT

v_call: TRBV4-1
d_call: -
j_call: TRBJ2-7
clone_size: once
cdr3_aa: CASSHIFSGRGTYEQYF
cdr3_nt: TGCGCCAGCAGCCATATATTTAGCGGAAGAGGGACCTACGAGCAGTACTTC

v_call: TRBV6-5
d_call: -
j_call: TRBJ2-1
clone_size: -
cdr3_aa: CASSYGGSYNEQFF
cdr3_nt: TGTGCCAGCAGTTACGGGGGGAGCTACAATGAGCAGTTCTTC

v_call: TRBV6-6
d_call: -
j_call: TRBJ2-3
clone_size: -
cdr3_aa: CASSRVPYLDTQYF
cdr3_nt: TGTGCCAGCAGCCGTGTTCCTTATTTGGATACGCAGTATTTT

v_call: TRBV7-3
d_call: -
j_call: TRBJ2-1
clone_size: -
cdr3_aa: CASSSRLSGYNEQFF
cdr3_nt: TGTGCCAGCAGCTCCCGGCTTAGCGGTTACAATGAGCAGTTCTTC

v_call: TRBV29-1
d_call: TRBD1
j_call: TRBJ1-5
clone_size: -
cdr3_aa: CSVVQGYGAQHF
cdr3_nt: TGCAGCGTTGTACAGGGGTACGGGGCCCAGCATTTT

v_call: TRBV4-2
d_call: TRBD2
j_call: TRBJ2-1
clone_size: -
cdr3_aa: CASSQLGTSGNEQFF
cdr3_nt: TGTGCCAGCAGCCAATTGGGGACTAGCGGGAATGAGCAGTTCTTC

v_call: TRBV7-6
d_call: -
j_call: TRBJ1-1
clone_size: -
cdr3_aa: CASSLGANTEAFF
cdr3_nt: TGTGCCAGCAGCTTGGGGGCGAACACTGAAGCTTTCTTT

v_call: TRBV5-1
d_call: TRBD2
j_call: TRBJ2-2
clone_size: -
cdr3_aa: CASSISLAGATANTGELFF
cdr3_nt: TGCGCCAGCAGCATATCTCTAGCGGGAGCTACCGCGAACACCGGGGAGCTGTTTTTT

v_call: TRBV4-3
d_call: TRBD1
j_call: TRBJ2-2
clone_size: -
cdr3_aa: CASSQDREIGTGELFF
cdr3_nt: TGCGCCAGCAGCCAGGACAGGGAGATAGGCACCGGGGAGCTGTTTTTT

v_call: TRBV5-1
d_call: -
j_call: TRBJ1-4
clone_size: -
cdr3_aa: CASSFGATNEKLFF
cdr3_nt: TGCGCCAGCAGCTTCGGGGCAACTAATGAAAAACTGTTTTTT

v_call: TRBV7-6
d_call: -
j_call: TRBJ1-1
clone_size: -
cdr3_aa: CASSPQPLREAFF
cdr3_nt: TGTGCCAGCAGCCCACAGCCCTTACGAGAAGCTTTCTTT

v_call: TRBV7-9
d_call: TRBD2
j_call: TRBJ2-3
clone_size: once
cdr3_aa: CASSLVGSGGPDTQYF
cdr3_nt: TGTGCCAGCAGCTTAGTGGGTAGCGGGGGACCAGATACGCAGTATTTT

v_call: TRBV19
d_call: -
j_call: TRBJ1-1
clone_size: -
cdr3_aa: CASTDGGGRGNTEAFF
cdr3_nt: TGTGCCAGTACCGATGGGGGTGGGCGGGGCAACACTGAAGCTTTCTTT

v_call: TRBV10-1
d_call: -
j_call: TRBJ2-2
clone_size: once
cdr3_aa: CASSVRWREVTGELFF
cdr3_nt: TGCGCCAGTTCGGTCCGTTGGCGGGAAGTCACCGGGGAGCTGTTTTTT

v_call: TRBV5-4
d_call: -
j_call: TRBJ1-2
clone_size: -
cdr3_aa: CASSLEILEYGYTF
cdr3_nt: TGTGCCAGCAGCTTGGAAATCCTTGAGTATGGCTACACCTTC

v_call: TRBV6-5
d_call: -
j_call: TRBJ2-7
clone_size: -
cdr3_aa: CATWAQGGNYEQYF
cdr3_nt: TGTGCCACCTGGGCGCAGGGAGGAAACTACGAGCAGTACTTC

v_call: TRBV6-5
d_call: TRBD2
j_call: TRBJ2-3
clone_size: -
cdr3_aa: CASRSLAGGPDTQYF
cdr3_nt: TGTGCCAGCAGGTCACTAGCGGGAGGGCCAGATACGCAGTATTTT

v_call: TRBV7-9
d_call: TRBD2
j_call: TRBJ2-4
clone_size: -
cdr3_aa: CASSLPSGGVAKNIQYF
cdr3_nt: TGTGCCAGCAGCTTACCTAGCGGGGGAGTAGCCAAAAACATTCAGTACTTC

v_call: TRBV30
d_call: -
j_call: TRBJ2-3
clone_size: -
cdr3_aa: CAWSEDRGTQYF
cdr3_nt: TGTGCCTGGAGCGAGGACCGGGGTACGCAGTATTTT

v_call: TRBV5-1
d_call: -
j_call: TRBJ1-2
clone_size: -
cdr3_aa: CASSVDSNYGYTF
cdr3_nt: TGCGCCAGCAGCGTGGACAGTAACTATGGCTACACCTTC

v_call: TRBV6-1
d_call: -
j_call: TRBJ1-1
clone_size: -
cdr3_aa: CASSERASGTEAFF
cdr3_nt: TGTGCCAGCAGTGAACGGGCTTCGGGGACTGAAGCTTTCTTT

v_call: TRBV7-3
d_call: -
j_call: TRBJ2-1
clone_size: -
cdr3_aa: CASSFGSRYNEQFF
cdr3_nt: TGTGCCAGCAGCTTCGGTTCGCGCTACAATGAGCAGTTCTTC

v_call: TRBV6-6
d_call: -
j_call: TRBJ1-2
clone_size: -
cdr3_aa: CASTSRSANYGYTF
cdr3_nt: TGTGCCAGCACCTCACGTTCGGCTAACTATGGCTACACCTTC

v_call: TRBV30
d_call: -
j_call: TRBJ1-4
clone_size: -
cdr3_aa: CAWGTLSEKLFF
cdr3_nt: TGTGCCTGGGGGACATTAAGCGAAAAACTGTTTTTT

v_call: TRBV5-8
d_call: -
j_call: TRBJ1-5
clone_size: -
cdr3_aa: CASSSWEVGYSNQPQHF
cdr3_nt: TGTGCCAGCAGCTCTTGGGAGGTCGGCTATAGCAATCAGCCCCAGCATTTT